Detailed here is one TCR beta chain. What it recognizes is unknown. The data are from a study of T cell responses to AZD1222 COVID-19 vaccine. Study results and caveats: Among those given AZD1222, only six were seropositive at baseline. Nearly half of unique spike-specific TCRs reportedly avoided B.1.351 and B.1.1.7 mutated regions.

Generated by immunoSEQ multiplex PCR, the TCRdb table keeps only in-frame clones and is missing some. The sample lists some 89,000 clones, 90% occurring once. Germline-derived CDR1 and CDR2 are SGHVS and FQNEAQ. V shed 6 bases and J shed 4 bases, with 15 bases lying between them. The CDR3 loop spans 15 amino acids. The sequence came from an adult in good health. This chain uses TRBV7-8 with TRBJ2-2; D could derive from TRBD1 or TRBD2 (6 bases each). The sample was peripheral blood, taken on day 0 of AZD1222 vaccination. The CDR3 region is CASSSEGGGTGELFF. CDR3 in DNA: TGTGCCAGCAGTTCGGAAGGGGGAGGCACCGGGGAGCTGTTTTTT.